Below, 4 T cell receptor beta chains from the same sample are listed, as sequenced in a study of vaccination and CD4 T cells after COVID-19. An Oncomine TCR Beta short-read assay was used to sequence the DNA from cultured CD4+ T cells. TCRdb reanalysed the PCR reads using MiXCR and keeps one entry per CDR3 protein. Among approximately 5,000 distinct CDR3 sequences, 35% to 45% were seen once, and the ten largest hold about 50%. Treatment: 10-day PBMC culture with coronavirus spike peptide pools or control peptides (ViraFEST assay). Those CD4+ T cells from the unexposed donor predate the COVID-19 pandemic (2011-2018). These receptors are not linked to any known antigen. What was sequenced was CD4+ T cells from blood, cultured in vitro. The source is a human donor in good health.

V and J are TRBV10-3 and TRBJ1-5, with D possibly TRBD1 on 5 matching bases. There are 16 residues in the CDR3. With 2 bases removed from V and 0 bases from J, the gap between germline ends came to 11 bases. From germline, CDR1 is ENHRY and CDR2 SYGVKD. CDR3 sequence reads: CAISERTPNSNQPQHF. CDR3 bases: TGTGCCATCAGTGAGAGGACACCTAATAGCAATCAGCCCCAGCATTTT.

CDR3: CASSLVGNRGPTNTEAFF. The CDR3 bases are TGTGCCAGCAGCTTAGTAGGGAACAGGGGACCCACGAACACTGAAGCTTTCTTT. V and J are TRBV7-8 and TRBJ1-1, with 7 positions matching TRBD1. Germline V gene lookup returns CDR1 SGHVS and CDR2 FQNEAQ. After removal of 1 base from V and 1 base from J, the junction contained 12 bases not matched to a gene. This CDR3 is built from 18 residues.

This clonotype was detected a few times. Its ends do not fully match the called genes, so a read error is possible. The rearrangement joins TRBV7-7 to TRBJ2-1; TRBD2 matches 8 bases. The CDR3 loop spans 17 amino acids. Germline values: CDR1 SSHAT, CDR2 FNYEAQ (reference sequence). The CDR3 spells CASSLLGAGAGLDEQFF. CDR3 nucleotides: TGTGCTAGCAGCTTACTTGGAGCGGGGGCCGGTTTAGATGAGCAGTTCTTC.

The rearrangement links TRBV7-8 to TRBJ1-3; tentatively, D is TRBD1 (6 bases). V was clipped by 2 bases and J by 7 bases, with 9 bases between them. In germline, CDR1 is SGHVS, CDR2 FQNEAQ. This CDR3 spans 13 amino acids. The CDR3 sequence is CASSLNRENTIYF. In DNA form, the CDR3 reads TGTGCCAGCAGCTTAAACAGGGAGAACACCATATATTTT.